The rows below give T cell receptor beta chains drawn from one sample of a study of CD8+ T cells in alopecia areata. Generated by immunoSEQ multiplex PCR, the TCRdb table keeps only in-frame clones and is missing some. The sample has roughly 150,000 clones, 40% to 60% seen once; the top ten hold around 19%. Sequencing was performed on CD8+ T cells sorted from blood, taken at week 0. Every receptor here comes from a human donor with alopecia areata. CDR3s include the opening cysteine and the closing phenylalanine or tryptophan. Each record gives: clone size, V gene, D gene, J gene, CDR3 protein, CDR3 DNA. A D gene is named only where the DNA matches it firmly. Clone size, where shown, is once, few, many, or a class for clones that have expanded.

-,TRBV30,-,TRBJ2-7,CAWSVGAGSYEQYF,TGTGCCTGGAGTGTGGGGGCAGGATCCTACGAGCAGTACTTC
few,TRBV7-2,-,TRBJ2-3,CASSWAGSTDTQYF,TGTGCCAGCAGTTGGGCGGGGTCCACAGATACGCAGTATTTT
-,TRBV4-3,TRBD2,TRBJ2-7,CASSQDGAGGRYEQYF,TGCGCCAGCAGCCAAGATGGGGCGGGGGGACGCTACGAGCAGTACTTC
-,TRBV4-1,-,TRBJ2-1,CASSQETATYHRRNEQFF,TGCGCCAGCAGCCAAGAGACGGCGACTTACCACCGGCGAAATGAGCAGTTCTTC
few,TRBV27,TRBD1,TRBJ2-1,CASSSPGQGAYNEQFF,TGTGCCAGCAGTTCCCCGGGACAGGGGGCTTACAATGAGCAGTTCTTC
-,TRBV6-4,-,TRBJ1-2,CASSPRRLLGGYTF,TGTGCCAGCAGTCCCCGTAGACTTCTAGGTGGCTACACCTTC
-,TRBV19,-,TRBJ2-1,CASSLKWGSEQFF,TGTGCCAGTAGTTTAAAATGGGGGAGTGAGCAGTTCTTC
-,TRBV20-1,-,TRBJ2-1,CSASSRYEQFF,TGCAGTGCTAGTTCCCGTTATGAGCAGTTCTTC
-,TRBV29-1,-,TRBJ2-7,CSVLGVGTLSYEQYF,TGCAGCGTTTTGGGGGTCGGGACATTATCTTACGAGCAGTACTTC
-,TRBV29-1,-,TRBJ2-3,CSVEAHTDTQYF,TGCAGCGTTGAAGCCCACACAGATACGCAGTATTTT
-,TRBV7-2,-,TRBJ2-7,CASSPDREQYF,TGTGCCAGCAGCCCGGACAGAGAGCAGTACTTC
-,TRBV30,-,TRBJ2-7,CAWRTGSGEQYF,TGTGCCTGGAGAACAGGGTCAGGCGAGCAGTACTTC
-,TRBV27,-,TRBJ1-1,CASSLAENTEAFF,TGTGCCAGCAGTTTGGCAGAGAACACTGAAGCTTTCTTT
-,TRBV7-2,-,TRBJ2-7,CASSLVVGKDYEQYF,TGTGCCAGCAGCTTAGTAGTGGGCAAGGACTACGAGCAGTACTTC
-,TRBV2,TRBD1,TRBJ2-1,CASSSGTGELKGEQFF,TGTGCCAGCAGTTCCGGGACAGGGGAGTTAAAGGGTGAGCAGTTCTTC
-,TRBV9,-,TRBJ1-6,CASSVGENSPLHF,TGTGCCAGCAGCGTAGGCGAGAATTCACCCCTCCACTTT
-,TRBV9,-,TRBJ2-7,CASSVGQNPIYEQYF,TGTGCCAGCAGCGTAGGTCAGAATCCCATCTACGAGCAGTACTTC